Reported below is one T cell receptor (beta chain). Its antigen is still unknown. The source of the sample is a study of OX40 agonist ivuxolimab in advanced cancers. Study summary: Across the patients, intravenous ivuxolimab was delivered every 2 weeks at 0.01 to 10 mg/kg. Patients with hepatocellular carcinoma, melanoma, renal cell or head and neck cancer made up the dose-escalation patients.

Study-wide findings and caveats: Dose levels from 0.1 to 3.0 mg/kg saw CD4+ and CD8+ blood T cells expand clonally by week 6. Certain nonresponders likewise exhibited a low normalized T-cell clonal expansion.

TCRdb keeps only in-frame clones here, not all; method: immunoSEQ multiplex PCR. Of some 77,000 clones in the sample, more than 85% were seen once. There are 12 residues in the CDR3. Germline V gene data show CDR1 as SQVTM and CDR2 as ANQGSEA. With 7 bases removed from V and 9 bases from J, the gap between germline ends came to 16 bases. The J gene is TRBJ2-4, the V gene TRBV29-1; possible D gene TRBD2, 5 bases. This specimen consisted of CD4+ or CD8+ T cells sorted from blood, obtained in a trial of the OX40 agonist ivuxolimab. The receptor was derived from an adult with an advanced solid tumor such as melanoma, head and neck, liver or kidney cancer. CDR3 residues: CSAGETLVIQYF. CDR3 in DNA: TGCAGCGCCGGGGAGACCCTAGTCATTCAGTACTTC.